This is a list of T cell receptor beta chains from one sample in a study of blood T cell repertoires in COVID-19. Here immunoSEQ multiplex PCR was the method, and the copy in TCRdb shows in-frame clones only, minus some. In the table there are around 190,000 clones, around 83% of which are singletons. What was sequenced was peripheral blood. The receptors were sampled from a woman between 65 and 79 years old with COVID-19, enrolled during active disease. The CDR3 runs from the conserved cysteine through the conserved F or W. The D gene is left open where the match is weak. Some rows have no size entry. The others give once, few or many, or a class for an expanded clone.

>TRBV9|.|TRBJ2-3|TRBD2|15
CASSVTSGRGDTQYF
TGTGCCAGCAGCGTCACTAGCGGGAGGGGAGATACGCAGTATTTT
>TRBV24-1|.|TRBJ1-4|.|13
CATSGTDDEKLFF
TGTGCCACCAGTGGGACAGATGATGAAAAACTGTTTTTT
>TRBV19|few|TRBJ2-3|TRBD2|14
CASSMTGRTDTQYF
TGTGCCAGTAGTATGACCGGGAGGACAGATACGCAGTATTTT
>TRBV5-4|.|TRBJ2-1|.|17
CASSLGGRGLRVDEQFF
TGTGCCAGCAGCTTGGGGGGTAGGGGCTTAAGGGTCGATGAGCAGTTCTTC
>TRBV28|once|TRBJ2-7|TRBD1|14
CASRGQGARSEQYF
TGTGCCAGCAGAGGACAGGGGGCGAGATCCGAGCAGTACTTC
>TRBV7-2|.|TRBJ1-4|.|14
CASSLRITNEKLFF
TGTGCCAGCAGCTTGAGGATAACTAATGAAAAACTGTTTTTT
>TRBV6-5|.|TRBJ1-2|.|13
CASSYNDHSGYTF
TGTGCCAGCAGTTACAACGATCACTCTGGCTACACCTTC
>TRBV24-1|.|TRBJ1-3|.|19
CATSEPPPGDTRRGNTIYF
TGTGCCACCAGTGAACCACCGCCGGGAGACACTAGAAGGGGAAACACCATATATTTT
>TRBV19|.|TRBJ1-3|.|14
CASSISGPGNTIYF
TGTGCCAGTAGTATCTCCGGTCCCGGAAACACCATATATTTT
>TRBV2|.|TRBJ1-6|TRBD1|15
CASSQSDRGNSPLHF
TGTGCCAGCAGCCAGAGCGACAGGGGAAATTCACCCCTCCACTTT
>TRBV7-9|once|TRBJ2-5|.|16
CASSLNSGGVVETQYF
TGTGCCAGCAGCTTGAATTCAGGCGGGGTAGTAGAGACCCAGTACTTC
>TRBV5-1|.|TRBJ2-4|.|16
CASSLTGNPDKNIQYF
TGCGCCAGCAGCTTGACAGGGAACCCTGACAAAAACATTCAGTACTTC
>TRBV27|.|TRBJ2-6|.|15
CASSLLGSGANVLTF
TGTGCCAGCAGCCTTCTCGGCTCTGGGGCCAACGTCCTGACTTTC
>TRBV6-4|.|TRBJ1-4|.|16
CATSFSGVITNEKLFF
TGTGCCACCTCCTTTTCAGGGGTTATAACTAATGAAAAACTGTTTTTT
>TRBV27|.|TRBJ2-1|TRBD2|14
CARPGLDPGNEQFF
TGTGCCAGGCCGGGACTAGACCCTGGCAATGAGCAGTTCTTC
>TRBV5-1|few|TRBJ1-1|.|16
CASSLALTGLNTEAFF
TGCGCCAGCAGCTTGGCCTTAACAGGACTGAACACTGAAGCTTTCTTT
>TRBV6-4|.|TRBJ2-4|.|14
CASSPSSAKNIQYF
TGTGCCAGCAGTCCCTCGTCGGCCAAAAACATTCAGTACTTC
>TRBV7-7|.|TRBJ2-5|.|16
CASSLSPGRGEETQYF
TGTGCCAGCAGCTTATCCCCGGGGCGCGGGGAAGAGACCCAGTACTTC
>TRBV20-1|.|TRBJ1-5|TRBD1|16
CSASSDRTGSQQPQHF
TGCAGTGCTAGTTCGGATAGGACAGGCTCGCAACAGCCCCAGCATTTT
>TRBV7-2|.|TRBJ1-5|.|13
CASSLDRFQPQHF
TGTGCCAGCAGCTTAGACAGGTTTCAGCCCCAGCATTTT
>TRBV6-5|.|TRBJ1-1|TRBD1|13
CATNGQGYTEAFF
TGTGCCACCAACGGACAGGGCTACACTGAAGCTTTCTTT
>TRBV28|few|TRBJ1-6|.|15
CASRSREGNNSPLHF
TGTGCCAGCAGATCCCGGGAGGGAAACAATTCACCCCTCCACTTT
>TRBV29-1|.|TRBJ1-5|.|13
CSAMADGNQPQHF
TGCAGCGCTATGGCGGATGGCAATCAGCCCCAGCATTTT
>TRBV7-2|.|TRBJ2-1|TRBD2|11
CASSLNGRRFF
TGTGCCAGCAGCTTAAACGGGAGGAGGTTCTTC
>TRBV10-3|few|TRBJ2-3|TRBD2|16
CAISEVTSGGTDTQYF
TGTGCCATCAGTGAGGTGACTAGCGGAGGAACAGATACGCAGTATTTT
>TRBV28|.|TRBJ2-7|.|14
CASSLSGSTYEQYF
TGTGCCAGCAGTTTATCTGGGAGTACCTACGAGCAGTACTTC
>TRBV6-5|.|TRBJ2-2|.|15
CASTRGLRNTGELFF
TGTGCCAGCACCCGAGGACTGAGGAACACCGGGGAGCTGTTTTTT
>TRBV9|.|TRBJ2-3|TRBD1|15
CASSVGQGLGDTQYF
TGTGCCAGCAGCGTCGGACAGGGATTGGGAGATACGCAGTATTTT
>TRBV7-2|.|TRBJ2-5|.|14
CASSLRGRGETQYF
TGTGCCAGCAGCTTGCGTGGCCGGGGAGAGACCCAGTACTTC
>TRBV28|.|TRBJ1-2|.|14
CASSLGGKSYGYTF
TGTGCCAGCAGTCTTGGCGGGAAGTCCTATGGCTACACCTTC
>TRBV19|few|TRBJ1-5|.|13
CASSIQGGQPQHF
TGTGCCAGTAGTATTCAGGGAGGACAGCCCCAGCATTTT
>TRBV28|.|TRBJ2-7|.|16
CASNERTGILLREQYF
TGTGCCAGCAACGAGAGGACGGGGATACTACTACGCGAGCAGTACTTC
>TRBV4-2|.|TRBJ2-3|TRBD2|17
CASSQGPTSGRRDTQYF
TGTGCCAGCAGCCAAGGCCCCACTAGCGGGAGGAGGGATACGCAGTATTTT
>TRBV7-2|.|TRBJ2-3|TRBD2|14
CASSPGTSRDTQYF
TGTGCCAGCAGCCCGGGGACTAGCAGAGATACGCAGTATTTT
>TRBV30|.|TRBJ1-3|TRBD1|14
CAWSVRGLGNTIYF
TGTGCCTGGAGTGTAAGGGGGCTTGGAAACACCATATATTTT
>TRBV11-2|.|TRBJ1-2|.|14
CASSLMDPRGGYTF
TGTGCCAGCAGCTTAATGGACCCAAGGGGTGGCTACACCTTC
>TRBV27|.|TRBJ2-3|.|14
CASKDEGIADTQYF
TGTGCCAGCAAGGATGAGGGAATTGCAGATACGCAGTATTTT
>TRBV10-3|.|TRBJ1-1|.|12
CAIGVGNTEAFF
TGTGCCATTGGAGTTGGGAACACTGAAGCTTTCTTT
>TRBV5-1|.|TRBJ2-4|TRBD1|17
CASSLGLQGSTKNIQYF
TGCGCCAGCAGCTTGGGCCTACAGGGGTCAACCAAAAACATTCAGTACTTC
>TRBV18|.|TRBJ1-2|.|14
CASSLITGDNGYTF
TGTGCCAGCTCACTAATTACAGGAGACAATGGCTACACCTTC
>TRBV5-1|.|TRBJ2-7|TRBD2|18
CASSPPGLAGGGAYEQYF
TGCGCCAGCAGCCCCCCCGGACTAGCGGGAGGAGGCGCCTACGAGCAGTACTTC
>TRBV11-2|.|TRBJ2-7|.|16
CASSQAVGTVTYEQYF
TGTGCCAGCAGCCAAGCGGTGGGGACTGTTACCTACGAGCAGTACTTC
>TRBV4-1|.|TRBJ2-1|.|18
CASSQDLLRFGSYNEQFF
TGCGCCAGCAGCCAAGATCTCTTGCGGTTTGGCTCCTACAATGAGCAGTTCTTC
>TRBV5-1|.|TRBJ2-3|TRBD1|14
CASSPGTGSDTQYF
TGCGCCAGCAGCCCGGGGACAGGGTCAGATACGCAGTATTTT
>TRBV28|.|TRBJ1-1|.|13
CASSLWKSGVTFF
TGTGCCAGCAGTTTATGGAAGTCAGGGGTAACTTTCTTT
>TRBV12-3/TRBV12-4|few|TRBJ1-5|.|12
CASSRGNQPQHF
TGTGCCAGCAGCAGGGGCAATCAGCCCCAGCATTTT
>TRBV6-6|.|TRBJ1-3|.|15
CASSPTGGSGNTIYF
TGTGCCAGCAGTCCAACCGGGGGTTCTGGAAACACCATATATTTT
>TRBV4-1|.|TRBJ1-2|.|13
CASSQSGDRGYTF
TGCGCCAGCAGCCAATCCGGGGATAGGGGCTACACCTTC
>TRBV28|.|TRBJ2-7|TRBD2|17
CASKGLAGALGSYEQYF
TGTGCCAGCAAAGGGCTAGCGGGCGCCTTGGGGTCCTACGAGCAGTACTTC
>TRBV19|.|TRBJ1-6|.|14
CASRQALANSPLHF
TGTGCCAGTAGGCAGGCCTTGGCTAATTCACCCCTCCACTTT
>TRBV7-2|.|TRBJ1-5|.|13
CASSREGNQPQHF
TGTGCCAGCAGTCGGGAGGGCAATCAGCCCCAGCATTTT
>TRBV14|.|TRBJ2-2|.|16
CASSLPGQQNTGELFF
TGTGCCAGCAGCCTGCCCGGACAGCAGAACACCGGGGAGCTGTTTTTT
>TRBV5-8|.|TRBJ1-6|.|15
CASSLRRIQGSTLHF
TGTGCCAGCAGCTTGAGAAGGATTCAGGGGAGCACCCTCCACTTT